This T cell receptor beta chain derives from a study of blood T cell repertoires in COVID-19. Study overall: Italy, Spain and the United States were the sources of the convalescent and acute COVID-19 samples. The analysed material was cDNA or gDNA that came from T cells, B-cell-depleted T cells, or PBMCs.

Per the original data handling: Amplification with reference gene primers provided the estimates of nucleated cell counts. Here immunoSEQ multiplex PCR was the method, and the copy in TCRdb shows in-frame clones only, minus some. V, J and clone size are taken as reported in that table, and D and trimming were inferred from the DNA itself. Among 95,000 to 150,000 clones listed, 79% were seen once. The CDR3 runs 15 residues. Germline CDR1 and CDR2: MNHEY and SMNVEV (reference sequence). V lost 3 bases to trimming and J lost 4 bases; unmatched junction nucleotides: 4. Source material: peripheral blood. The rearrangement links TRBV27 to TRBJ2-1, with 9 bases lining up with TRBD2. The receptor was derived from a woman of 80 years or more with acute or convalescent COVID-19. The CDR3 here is CASSFSGGGYNEQFF. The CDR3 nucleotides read TGTGCCAGCAGTTTTAGCGGGGGAGGTTACAATGAGCAGTTCTTC.